Listed below are T cell receptor beta chains from one sample, sequenced in a study of blood T cell repertoires in COVID-19. The assay was immunoSEQ multiplex PCR, and TCRdb's table has in-frame clones only and misses some. The sample lists about 250,000 clones, 88% occurring once. Sequencing was carried out using peripheral blood. Receptor source: a woman aged 35 to 49 who had recovered from COVID-19. Each CDR3 is given with its conserved first and last residue. Fields, in order: CDR3 protein, CDR3 length, J gene, V gene.

CSSGGQGQSSGANVLTF,17,TRBJ2-6,TRBV11-2
CASSPGTSGSPYEQYF,16,TRBJ2-7,TRBV4-2
CASKEGSTQGSPLHF,15,TRBJ1-6,TRBV19
CASSLGAGAVGEKLFF,16,TRBJ1-4,TRBV5-5
CASTHRTSATDTQYF,15,TRBJ2-3,TRBV6-5
CAGRQLLLNTEAFF,14,TRBJ1-1,TRBV2
CASTEVGGAANYGYTF,16,TRBJ1-2,TRBV27
CASSRRQGSYEQYF,14,TRBJ2-7,TRBV6-6
CASSELTVRNTIYF,14,TRBJ1-3,TRBV25-1
CASSSTGQGFTREQYF,16,TRBJ2-7,TRBV7-2
CASRGQLGNQPQHF,14,TRBJ1-5,TRBV27